This record covers a single T cell receptor beta chain. The target antigen is unknown. Every bit of the isolated RNA underwent reverse transcription, so sequencing read expressed TCRB transcripts. TCRdb's table, derived via immunoSEQ multiplex PCR, lists solely in-frame clones and lacks some. This sample has 350,000 or so clones, with roughly a fifth found just once. This entry is derived from a study of beta chain features in type 1 diabetes. One heparinised blood draw averaging approximately 100 mL was given by each donor. The CDR3 covers 14 residues. Germline CDR1 reads KGHSH; CDR2 reads LQKENI. The ends lost 2 bases at V and 4 bases at J; junction bases unmatched: 1. Points from the study as a whole: For type 1 diabetes patients, VDJ junctions showed fewer insertions and more deletions. Here, the possible influence of HLA type (on TCRB rearrangement) remained unresolved.

This sequence was found in a woman younger than 30 in good health. The chain is built from TRBV18 and TRBJ2-5, with TRBD2 matching over 10 bases. Specimen: naive CD4+ T cells from blood. This CDR3 is CASSPGLAAETQYF. DNA of the CDR3: TGTGCCAGCTCACCAGGACTAGCGGCAGAGACCCAGTACTTC.